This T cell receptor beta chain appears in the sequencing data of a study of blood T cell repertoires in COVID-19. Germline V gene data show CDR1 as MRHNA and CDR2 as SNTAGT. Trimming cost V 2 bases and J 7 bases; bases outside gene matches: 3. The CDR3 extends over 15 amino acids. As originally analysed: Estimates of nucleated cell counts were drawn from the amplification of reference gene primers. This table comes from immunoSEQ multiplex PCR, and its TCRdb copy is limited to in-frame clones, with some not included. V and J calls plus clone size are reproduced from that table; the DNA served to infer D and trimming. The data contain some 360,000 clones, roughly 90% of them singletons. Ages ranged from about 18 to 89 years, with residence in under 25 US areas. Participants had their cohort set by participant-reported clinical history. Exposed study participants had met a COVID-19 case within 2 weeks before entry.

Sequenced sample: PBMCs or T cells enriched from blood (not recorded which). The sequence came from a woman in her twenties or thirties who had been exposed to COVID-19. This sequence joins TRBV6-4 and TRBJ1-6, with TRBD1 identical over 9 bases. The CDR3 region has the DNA TGTGCCAGCAGTGACGGGACAGGGTGGAATTCACCCCTCCACTTT. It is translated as CASSDGTGWNSPLHF.